These T cell receptor beta chains were read from a single sample in a study of T cell responses to AZD1222 COVID-19 vaccine. Measured with immunoSEQ multiplex PCR; TCRdb has only the in-frame clones, and not every one. The sample holds 98,000 or so clones; 86% are singletons and the top ten take 3.3%. The sample in question was peripheral blood, obtained 28 days after the second dose of the MenACWY control vaccine. These receptors originate from an adult who received the MenACWY meningococcal vaccine as a control. CDR3s include the opening cysteine and the closing phenylalanine or tryptophan. A D gene is named only where the DNA matches it firmly. Expanded clones get a size class; other rows say once, few or many, or leave the size out.

V: TRBV5-1; size: -; J: TRBJ2-5; D: TRBD2; DNA: TGCGCCAGCAGCTGGGACGGGGGGTACCAAGAGACCCAGTACTTC; CDR3: CASSWDGGYQETQYF
V: TRBV7-8; size: -; J: TRBJ2-2; D: TRBD2; DNA: TGTGCCAGCAGCTTAGCGCAGGAGGAAACTAGCGGGGGGGTCTGGAACACCGGGGAGCTGTTTTTT; CDR3: CASSLAQEETSGGVWNTGELFF
V: TRBV6-2/TRBV6-3; size: -; J: TRBJ2-7; D: -; DNA: TGTGCCAGCAGTTATTGGAGGTCTTGGGCGAAGGGTCGTTACGAGCAGTACTTC; CDR3: CASSYWRSWAKGRYEQYF
V: TRBV7-9; size: few; J: TRBJ2-1; D: -; DNA: TGTGCCAGCAGCTTTTTTCAAGGGACGTACAATGAGCAGTTCTTC; CDR3: CASSFFQGTYNEQFF
V: TRBV5-1; size: -; J: TRBJ2-7; D: -; DNA: TGCGCCAGCAGCCCCAGGGGGGGGTTCGACGAGCAGTACTTC; CDR3: CASSPRGGFDEQYF
V: TRBV9; size: -; J: TRBJ2-1; D: TRBD2; DNA: TGTGCCAGCAGCGTCGGGACTAGCGGAGACAATGAGCAGTTCTTC; CDR3: CASSVGTSGDNEQFF
V: TRBV5-1; size: once; J: TRBJ2-2; D: -; DNA: TGCGCCAGCAGCTCCAACGGGAACACCGGGGAGCTGTTTTTT; CDR3: CASSSNGNTGELFF
V: TRBV12-3/TRBV12-4; size: -; J: TRBJ2-3; D: -; DNA: TGTGCCAGCAGTTCTTGGGGCACGGATACGCAGTATTTT; CDR3: CASSSWGTDTQYF
V: TRBV28; size: -; J: TRBJ1-2; D: TRBD1; DNA: TGTGCCAGCAGTTTATTTGAGTATAGGGGGCCGAACTATGGCTACACCTTC; CDR3: CASSLFEYRGPNYGYTF
V: TRBV28; size: -; J: TRBJ1-2; D: -; DNA: TGTGCCAGTCAGACAGATGAGGACGGCTACACCTTC; CDR3: CASQTDEDGYTF
V: TRBV6-2/TRBV6-3; size: -; J: TRBJ1-1; D: -; DNA: TGTGCCAGCAGCCCACAGGGAGTGAAATCTGAAGCTTTCTTT; CDR3: CASSPQGVKSEAFF
V: TRBV6-6; size: -; J: TRBJ2-7; D: -; DNA: TGTGCCAGCAGTACTGGGGGATCGAACTCCTACGAGCAGTACTTC; CDR3: CASSTGGSNSYEQYF
V: TRBV9; size: -; J: TRBJ2-7; D: TRBD2; DNA: TGTGCCAGCTCCTCCGGGAGCGGGGGCTACGAGCAGTACTTC; CDR3: CASSSGSGGYEQYF
V: TRBV4-2; size: -; J: TRBJ1-2; D: TRBD1; DNA: TGTGCCAGCAGCCAAGATAAACAGGGGGCGGTGTACTATGGCTACACCTTC; CDR3: CASSQDKQGAVYYGYTF
V: TRBV18; size: -; J: TRBJ1-4; D: -; DNA: TGTGCCAGCTCACCCCTACAGGGAGCTAATGAAAAACTGTTTTTT; CDR3: CASSPLQGANEKLFF
V: TRBV7-2; size: -; J: TRBJ1-1; D: -; DNA: TGTGCCAGCAGCTTAGAGATGGCATTCGAAGCTTTCTTT; CDR3: CASSLEMAFEAFF
V: TRBV24-1; size: -; J: TRBJ1-5; D: -; DNA: TGTGCCACCAGTGACGGGAGGCGTTATAGCAATCAGCCCCAGCATTTT; CDR3: CATSDGRRYSNQPQHF
V: TRBV10-3; size: -; J: TRBJ1-2; D: -; DNA: TGTGCCATCAGTCGTGGAGTTAACTATGGCTACACCTTC; CDR3: CAISRGVNYGYTF
V: TRBV19; size: -; J: TRBJ1-6; D: -; DNA: TGTGCCAGTAGTACCTCTGGTGGCTCCTATAATTCACCCCTCCACTTT; CDR3: CASSTSGGSYNSPLHF
V: TRBV3-1/TRBV3-2; size: -; J: TRBJ1-5; D: -; DNA: TGTGCCAGCAGCCAAGAAGGGTATAGCAATCAGCCCCAGCATTTT; CDR3: CASSQEGYSNQPQHF
V: TRBV9; size: -; J: TRBJ1-5; D: -; DNA: TGTGCCAGCAGCGCAGACAGCCATAGCAATCAGCCCCAGCATTTT; CDR3: CASSADSHSNQPQHF
V: TRBV24-1; size: -; J: TRBJ1-2; D: TRBD1; DNA: TGTGCCACCAGTGGGACAGGGAACTATGGCTACACCTTC; CDR3: CATSGTGNYGYTF
V: TRBV5-5; size: -; J: TRBJ2-1; D: -; DNA: TGTGCCAGCAGCTTGATGGCACTAGAGCAGTTCTTC; CDR3: CASSLMALEQFF
V: TRBV7-2; size: once; J: TRBJ1-4; D: -; DNA: TGTGCCAGCAGCTTATGGGCAGGGAACAATGAAAAACTGTTTTTT; CDR3: CASSLWAGNNEKLFF
V: TRBV18; size: -; J: TRBJ1-6; D: -; DNA: TGTGCCAGCTCACCCGGGACATACGATAATTCACCCCTCCACTTT; CDR3: CASSPGTYDNSPLHF
V: TRBV19; size: few; J: TRBJ1-1; D: TRBD1; DNA: TGTGCCAGCCTACAGGGGGCGAACACTGAAGCTTTCTTT; CDR3: CASLQGANTEAFF
V: TRBV20-1; size: -; J: TRBJ2-1; D: -; DNA: TGCAGTGCTAGTGGTAAGGCAGGGACGTACAATGAGCAGTTCTTC; CDR3: CSASGKAGTYNEQFF
V: TRBV5-4; size: -; J: TRBJ2-1; D: TRBD2; DNA: TGTGCCAGCAGCCTTACTAGCGGGGGGAACAATGAGCAGTTCTTC; CDR3: CASSLTSGGNNEQFF
V: TRBV6-5; size: -; J: TRBJ1-1; D: -; DNA: TGTGCTTCCCGTGGTGGTGCAGCGGGCACTGAAGCTTTCTTT; CDR3: CASRGGAAGTEAFF
V: TRBV11-2; size: -; J: TRBJ1-5; D: -; DNA: TGTGCCAGCAGCTTAGATCTTTTCGGTCAGCCCCAGCATTTT; CDR3: CASSLDLFGQPQHF
V: TRBV7-2; size: few; J: TRBJ2-5; D: TRBD1; DNA: TGTGCCAGCAGCCTCGAAACGACAGGGGGCGGAGAGACCCAGTACTTC; CDR3: CASSLETTGGGETQYF
V: TRBV7-9; size: -; J: TRBJ2-2; D: -; DNA: TGTGCCAGCAGCTCAACAGGGAGGGAGCTGTTTTTT; CDR3: CASSSTGRELFF
V: TRBV5-1; size: -; J: TRBJ1-1; D: TRBD1; DNA: TGCGCCAGCAGCTTTCAAGACAGGGGGCTAACTGAAGCTTTCTTT; CDR3: CASSFQDRGLTEAFF
V: TRBV4-1; size: -; J: TRBJ1-2; D: -; DNA: TGCGCCAGCAGCCTCACAGGGATGCAGGGCTACACCTTC; CDR3: CASSLTGMQGYTF
V: TRBV7-2; size: -; J: TRBJ1-1; D: -; DNA: TGTGCCAGCAGCCCCCGGGGAGGGGGGGCCAGCACTGAAGCTTTCTTT; CDR3: CASSPRGGGASTEAFF
V: TRBV5-8; size: -; J: TRBJ2-3; D: TRBD1; DNA: TGTGCCAGCAGCTCTGGACAGGGGGTCAGGACAGATACGCAGTATTTT; CDR3: CASSSGQGVRTDTQYF
V: TRBV7-6; size: -; J: TRBJ1-6; D: -; DNA: TGTGCCAGCAGCCCTCGGGGAGGGAACACCTATAATTCACCCCTCCACTTT; CDR3: CASSPRGGNTYNSPLHF
V: TRBV4-3; size: -; J: TRBJ2-3; D: TRBD2; DNA: TGCGCCAGCAGCCAAGACTTTAGCGGGTCTTTTGGCACAGATACGCAGTATTTT; CDR3: CASSQDFSGSFGTDTQYF
V: TRBV5-4; size: -; J: TRBJ2-5; D: TRBD1; DNA: TGTGCCAGCAGCCGGGACAGGGCCCAAGAGACCCAGTACTTC; CDR3: CASSRDRAQETQYF
V: TRBV11-2; size: -; J: TRBJ2-7; D: -; DNA: TGTGCCAGCAGCTTAGCCGGGGTTAAGCAGTACTTC; CDR3: CASSLAGVKQYF
V: TRBV19; size: few; J: TRBJ1-5; D: -; DNA: TGTGCCAGTAGTATAGGTGAAAGGGCTTTCAATCAGCCCCAGCATTTT; CDR3: CASSIGERAFNQPQHF
V: TRBV3-1/TRBV3-2; size: -; J: TRBJ1-2; D: -; DNA: TGTGCCAGCAGCCGTATAGGGCCGCCCGGGGTATCTGGTGGCTACACCTTC; CDR3: CASSRIGPPGVSGGYTF
V: TRBV5-1; size: -; J: TRBJ2-7; D: -; DNA: TGCGCCAGCAGCTTGGCCTGGGGCACTTACGAGCAGTACTTC; CDR3: CASSLAWGTYEQYF
V: TRBV19; size: once; J: TRBJ2-5; D: TRBD1; DNA: TGTGCCAGTAGTAACCAGGACAGGGCCCAAGAGACCCAGTACTTC; CDR3: CASSNQDRAQETQYF
V: TRBV24-1; size: -; J: TRBJ2-3; D: -; DNA: TGTGCCACCAGTGATCCCCAGGCTGACAGTCGCACAGATACGCAGTATTTT; CDR3: CATSDPQADSRTDTQYF
V: TRBV6-5; size: -; J: TRBJ1-1; D: -; DNA: TGTGCCAGCAGTTACACCGACCGAATAGTGACTGAAGCTTTCTTT; CDR3: CASSYTDRIVTEAFF
V: TRBV27; size: -; J: TRBJ2-7; D: -; DNA: TGTGCCAGCAGTCCTCCGCCAAGGGTGGGCTCCTACGAGCAGTACTTC; CDR3: CASSPPPRVGSYEQYF
V: TRBV3-1/TRBV3-2; size: -; J: TRBJ2-2; D: TRBD2; DNA: TGTGCCAGCAGCCCCTCACTAGCGGGGCCCACGAACACCGGGGAGCTGTTTTTT; CDR3: CASSPSLAGPTNTGELFF
V: TRBV19; size: -; J: TRBJ2-4; D: -; DNA: TGTGCCAGTAGTTCAGGGGACTCCAAAAACATTCAGTACTTC; CDR3: CASSSGDSKNIQYF
V: TRBV6-5; size: -; J: TRBJ1-1; D: -; DNA: TGTGCCAGCAGTTTAACGGGCACTGAAGCTTTCTTT; CDR3: CASSLTGTEAFF
V: TRBV6-6; size: -; J: TRBJ2-5; D: -; DNA: TGTGCCAGCAGTTCCGGGACTGGTGAGACCCAGTACTTC; CDR3: CASSSGTGETQYF
V: TRBV7-2; size: -; J: TRBJ1-1; D: -; DNA: TGTGCCAGCAGCTCATTACAGAGGAACACTGAAGCTTTCTTT; CDR3: CASSSLQRNTEAFF
V: TRBV18; size: -; J: TRBJ2-1; D: TRBD2; DNA: TGTGCCAGCTCACAGGGACTAGCGGGGGGATCGCAGTTCTTC; CDR3: CASSQGLAGGSQFF
V: TRBV4-1; size: -; J: TRBJ2-1; D: -; DNA: TGCGCCAGCAGCCACTCCCCTCCCTCGAGCCTCTACAATGAGCAGTTCTTC; CDR3: CASSHSPPSSLYNEQFF
V: TRBV7-8; size: -; J: TRBJ2-7; D: TRBD2; DNA: TGTGCCAGCAGCTGGACTAGCGGTGCGGTCGTCTACGAGCAGTACTTC; CDR3: CASSWTSGAVVYEQYF
V: TRBV24-1; size: once; J: TRBJ1-1; D: TRBD1; DNA: TGTGCCACCAGTGAGCGACAGGGGACGGGTGCTTTCTTT; CDR3: CATSERQGTGAFF
V: TRBV10-2; size: -; J: TRBJ1-4; D: TRBD1; DNA: TGCGCCAGCAGTTCCCCGGGACAGTCTAATGAAAAACTGTTTTTT; CDR3: CASSSPGQSNEKLFF
V: TRBV7-9; size: -; J: TRBJ1-4; D: TRBD1; DNA: TGTGCCAGCAGCTTCGACAGGGGATTTCATGAAAAACTGTTTTTT; CDR3: CASSFDRGFHEKLFF
V: TRBV7-2; size: -; J: TRBJ2-7; D: TRBD2; DNA: TGTGCCAGCAGCTCAGGAGGACTAGCAGTAACTCACTTC; CDR3: CASSSGGLAVTHF